This T cell receptor beta chain emerged from a study of blood T cell repertoires in COVID-19. Across the study: From T cells, B-cell-depleted T cells, or PBMCs came the material, which was cDNA or gDNA.

The V and J ends lost 2 bases and 3 bases respectively, with 14 bases between them. The germline V gene has CDR1 SGHTS and CDR2 YDEGEE. The CDR3 sequence is 16 residues long. Sequencing used immunoSEQ multiplex PCR; TCRdb keeps in-frame clones, though not all of them. The table lists under 55,000 clones, around four fifths of them singletons. This clonotype originated in a woman aged 50 to 65 with acute COVID-19. The V call is TRBV5-8, the J call TRBJ2-2; tentatively, D is TRBD1 (6 bases). Sequenced: PBMCs or T cells enriched from blood (not recorded which). In nucleotides, the CDR3 is TGTGCCAGCAGCTTCTTCAGTGGGGGCTACACCGGGGAGCTGTTTTTT. Amino acids: CASSFFSGGYTGELFF. The complete variable domain, with remaining parts taken from reference TRBV5-8 and TRBJ2-2, reads EAGVTQSPTHLIKTRGQQATLRCSPISGHTSVYWYQQALGLGLQFLLWYDEGEERNRGNFPPRFSGRQFPNYSSELNVNALELEDSALYLCASSFFSGGYTGELFFGEGSRLTVL.